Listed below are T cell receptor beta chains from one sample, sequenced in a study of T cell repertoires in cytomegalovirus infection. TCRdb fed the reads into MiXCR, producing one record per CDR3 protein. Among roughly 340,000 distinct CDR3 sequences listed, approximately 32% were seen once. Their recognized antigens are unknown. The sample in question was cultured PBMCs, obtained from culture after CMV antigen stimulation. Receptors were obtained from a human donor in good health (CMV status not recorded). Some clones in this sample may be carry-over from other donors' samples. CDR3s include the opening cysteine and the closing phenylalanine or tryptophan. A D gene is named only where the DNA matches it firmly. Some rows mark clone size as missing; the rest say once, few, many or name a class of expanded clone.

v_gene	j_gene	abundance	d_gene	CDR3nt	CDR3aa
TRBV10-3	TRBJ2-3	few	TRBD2	TGTGCCATCAAAAATCTAGCGGGAGGCAGCACAGATACGCAGTATTTT	CAIKNLAGGSTDTQYF
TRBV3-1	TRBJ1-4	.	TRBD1	TGTGCCAGCAGCCAAGCTTGGGACAGGGGTAATGAAAAACTGTTTTTT	CASSQAWDRGNEKLFF
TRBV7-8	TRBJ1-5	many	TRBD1	TGTGCCAGCAGCTTAGCGTACAGGGGGAATCAGCCCCAGCATTTT	CASSLAYRGNQPQHF
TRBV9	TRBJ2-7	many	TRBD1	TGTGCCAGCAGCGCTACAGGGGACTACGAGCAGTACTTC	CASSATGDYEQYF
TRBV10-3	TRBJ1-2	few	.	TGTGCCATCAGTGAGAACTCCAACTACGGGGGCTACACCTTC	CAISENSNYGGYTF
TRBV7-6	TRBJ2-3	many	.	TGTGCCAGCAGCTTAGCGGGAGCCTCAACAGATACGCAGTATTTT	CASSLAGASTDTQYF
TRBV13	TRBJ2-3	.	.	TGTGCCAGCAGCACAAGGTCTACCTATAGCACAGATACGCAGTATTTT	CASSTRSTYSTDTQYF
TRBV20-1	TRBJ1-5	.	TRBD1	TGCAGTGCGGCTGAGACAGGGGGCAATCAGCCCCAGCATTTT	CSAAETGGNQPQHF
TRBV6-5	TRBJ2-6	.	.	TGTGCCAGCCAACCGGATTTTGGGGCCAACGTCCTGACTTTC	CASQPDFGANVLTF
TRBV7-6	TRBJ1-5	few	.	TGTGCCAGCACCGAGAGGACGGGCCCTAATCAGCCCCAGCATTTT	CASTERTGPNQPQHF
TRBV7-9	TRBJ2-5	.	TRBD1	TGTGCCAGCAGCGGAACGGACAGGGAGGAGACCCAGTACTTC	CASSGTDREETQYF
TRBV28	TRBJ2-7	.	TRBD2	TGTGCCAGCAGTAGGTGGGGACTAGCGGGAGACGGGCAGTACTTC	CASSRWGLAGDGQYF
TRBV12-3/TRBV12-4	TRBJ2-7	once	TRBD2	TGTGCCAGCGGCCGGGGGGGCGAGCAGTACTTC	CASGRGGEQYF
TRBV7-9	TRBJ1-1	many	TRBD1	TGTGCCAGCAGCATTCCGGGACAGTCGAACACTGAAGCTTTCTTT	CASSIPGQSNTEAFF
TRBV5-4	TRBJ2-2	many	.	TGTGCCAGCAGCTTACAGGGTAACACCGGGGAGCTGTTTTTT	CASSLQGNTGELFF
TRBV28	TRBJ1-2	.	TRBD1	TGTGCCAGCAGGCGGGGACAGAACTATGGCTACACCTTC	CASRRGQNYGYTF
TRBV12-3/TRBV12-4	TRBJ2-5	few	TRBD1	TGTGCCAGCAGTGAGGACAGGGGCGAGACCCAGTACTTC	CASSEDRGETQYF
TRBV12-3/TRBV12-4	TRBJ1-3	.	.	TGTGCCAGCAGTTTGGGCGGACTAATCTCTGGAAACACCATATATTTT	CASSLGGLISGNTIYF
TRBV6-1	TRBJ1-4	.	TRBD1	TGTGCCAGCAGTGAAGCTCGGACAGGGCTGTCCACCTCTGAAAAACTGTTTTTT	CASSEARTGLSTSEKLFF
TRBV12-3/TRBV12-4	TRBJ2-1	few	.	TGTGCCAGCAGTCCCGACCGGGAGTACAATGAGCAGTTCTTC	CASSPDREYNEQFF
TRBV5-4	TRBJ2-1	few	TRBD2	TGTGCCAGCAGCTTCGCTAGCGGGATGTACAATGAGCAGTTCTTC	CASSFASGMYNEQFF
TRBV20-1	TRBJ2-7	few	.	TGCAGTGCTAGTGATGGCTTCGAGCAGTACTTC	CSASDGFEQYF
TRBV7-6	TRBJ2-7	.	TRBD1	TGTGCCAGCAGCCGACAGGGGACTTCCTACGAGCAGTACTTC	CASSRQGTSYEQYF
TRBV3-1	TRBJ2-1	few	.	TGTGCCAGCAGCCAATTAGCTGAGCAGTTCTTC	CASSQLAEQFF
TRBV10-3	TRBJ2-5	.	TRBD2	TGTGCCATCAGTGGAGGGACTAGCGGGAGGGAGGAGACCCAGTACTTC	CAISGGTSGREETQYF
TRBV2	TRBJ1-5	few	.	TGTGCCAGCAGCGGAGTGTATGGCAATCAGCCCCAGCATTTT	CASSGVYGNQPQHF
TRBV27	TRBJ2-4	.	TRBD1	TGTGCCAGCAGTTTCCGGGACAGAGAAAACATTCAGTACTTC	CASSFRDRENIQYF
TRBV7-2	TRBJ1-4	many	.	TGTGCCAGCAGTTCCGCTGGAGCAACTAATGAAAAACTGTTTTTT	CASSSAGATNEKLFF
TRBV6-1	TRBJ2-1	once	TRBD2	TGTGCCAGCAGTGAAGCGGCTAGCGGGCCGTACTACAATGAGCAGTTCTTC	CASSEAASGPYYNEQFF
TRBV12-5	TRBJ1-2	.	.	TGTGCTAGTGGTTTGGTCCAGGGAGGGGACTATGGCTACACCTTC	CASGLVQGGDYGYTF
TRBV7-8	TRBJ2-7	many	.	TGTGCCAGCAGCTTCTCCTACGAGCAGTACTTC	CASSFSYEQYF
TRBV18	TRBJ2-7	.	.	TGTGCCAGCTCACTACGCAGGGAAGCCTACGAGCAGTACTTC	CASSLRREAYEQYF
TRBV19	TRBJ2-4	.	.	TGTGCCTCCAAGCGGGACAGCTCACTAGCCAAAAACATTCAGTACTTC	CASKRDSSLAKNIQYF
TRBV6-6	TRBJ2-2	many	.	TGTGCCAGCAGTCGGGAACAGGGGACTTCCCGGGAGCTGTTTTTT	CASSREQGTSRELFF